This entry lists 26 T cell receptor beta chains sequenced from one sample in a study of shared clonotypes between healthy human individuals. Libraries were prepared by immunoSEQ multiplex PCR; TCRdb keeps only in-frame clonotypes and omits some of them. The data show about 2.3 million clones, 85% to 95% seen once. Source material: naive CD4+ T cells from PBMCs. Described subset: CD45RA+ positively selected. Receptor source: a young man in good health. Some clones in this sample may be carry-over from other donors' samples.

The chain joins TRBV7-9 to TRBJ2-5; the match to TRBD1 covers 7 bases. The CDR3 contains 14 residues. Germline CDR1 SEHNR, CDR2 FQNEAQ (reference sequence). Germline trimming cut 5 bases from V and 4 bases from J; bases unmatched to any gene: 7. This CDR3 is CASSLDRVRETQYF. The DNA for the CDR3 is TGTGCCAGCAGCCTCGACAGGGTACGAGAGACCCAGTACTTC.

CDR3 sequence reads: CASSPNRGPYEQYF. The CDR3 DNA follows: TGCGCCAGCAGTCCCAATAGGGGCCCCTACGAGCAGTACTTC. This chain joins TRBV5-1 and TRBJ2-7; tentatively, D is TRBD1 (5 bases). Germline assignment: CDR1 SGHRS and CDR2 YFSETQ. CDR3 length: 14 residues. Trimming took off 5 bases at V and 2 bases at J, with 14 bases between the two ends. The full variable domain, completed using reference TRBV5-1 and TRBJ2-7, is KAGVTQTPRYLIKTRGQQVTLSCSPISGHRSVSWYQQTPGQGLQFLFEYFSETQRNKGNFPGRFSGRQFSNSRSEMNVSTLELGDSALYLCASSPNRGPYEQYFGPGTRLTVT.

This sequence joins TRBV2 and TRBJ2-7; D is possibly TRBD1 (5 bases). The germline gives CDR1 SNHLY, CDR2 FYNNEI. The CDR3 loop spans 12 amino acids. Between the trimmed V and J ends, which lost 7 bases and 3 bases, there was a span of 10 bases. This CDR3 is CASKGPNYEQYF. The CDR3 DNA is TGTGCCAGCAAGGGGCCGAACTACGAGCAGTACTTC.

V gene TRBV27 combines with J gene TRBJ1-1; D is perhaps TRBD1 (5 bases). This CDR3 has 14 residues. Trimming stripped 4 bases from V and 4 bases from J, with 13 bases between. Per germline, CDR1 MNHEY and CDR2 SMNVEV (reference sequence). The CDR3 DNA is TGTGCCAGCAGTTGGTCAGGGAGGGTCACTGAAGCTTTCTTT. The encoded protein is CASSWSGRVTEAFF.

The J gene is TRBJ2-1, the V gene TRBV9, with D hard to call. This CDR3 region has 15 residues. V was shortened by 3 bases and J by 6 bases, with 16 bases between the two germline ends. Germline CDR1 is SGDLS and CDR2 is YYNGEE. The CDR3, as DNA: TGTGCCAGCAGCGGGGCCTTGGGCCTTTCCAATGAGCAGTTCTTC. Residues: CASSGALGLSNEQFF.

The chain employs TRBV7-3 and TRBJ2-1, with D uncertain. Trimming removed 3 bases from V and 0 bases from J, with 6 bases in between. The CDR3 sequence is 14 residues long. CDR1 SGHTA and CDR2 FQGTGA come from the germline V gene. The CDR3, as DNA: TGTGCCAGCAGCTTGCAACCCTCCTACAATGAGCAGTTCTTC. It translates to CASSLQPSYNEQFF.

The count of this clone is one. The chain combines TRBV19 with TRBJ1-5, with D maybe TRBD1 (5 bases). The CDR3 is 15 amino acids. The ends were cut back, 3 bases at V and 1 base at J, with 10 bases in the middle. Germline V gives CDR1 LNHDA, CDR2 SQIVND (reference sequence). CDR3: CASSILRDSNQPQHF. CDR3 nucleotides: TGTGCCAGTAGTATCCTCCGGGACAGCAATCAGCCCCAGCATTTT.

This sequence joins TRBV11-2 and TRBJ2-2; unclear D gene. CDR1 and CDR2 from the germline V gene are SGHAT and FQNNGV. CDR3 size: 13 residues. Trimming took 5 bases from V and 6 from J, leaving 10 bases between them. This CDR3 reads CASSGSRAGELFF. The DNA for the CDR3 is TGTGCCAGCAGCGGCAGCCGGGCCGGGGAGCTGTTTTTT. The variable domain in full, with the rest retrieved from reference TRBV11-2 and TRBJ2-2, is EAGVAQSPRYKIIEKRQSVAFWCNPISGHATLYWYQQILGQGPKLLIQFQNNGVVDDSQLPKDRFSAERLKGVDSTLKIQPAKLEDSAVYLCASSGSRAGELFFGEGSRLTVL.

The genes are TRBV4-1 and TRBJ2-1; 11 bases are a match to TRBD2. With V trimmed by 0 bases and J by 7 bases, 8 bases remained unmatched. Germline CDR1 is MGHRA and CDR2 is YSYEKL. This CDR3 comprises 17 residues. CDR3 protein: CASSQDLTSGRRNEQFF. The CDR3 DNA follows: TGCGCCAGCAGCCAAGATTTAACTAGCGGGAGACGGAATGAGCAGTTCTTC.

The table lists this clone with a few counts. This rearrangement joins TRBV6-6 to TRBJ1-1; D gene ambiguous. The CDR3 consists of 10 residues. Trimming removed 5 bases at V and 6 bases at J, with 4 bases between. Germline CDR1 reads MNHNY; CDR2 reads SVGAGI (reference sequence). The CDR3 DNA sequence: TGTGCCAGCAGTCGATCTGAAGCTTTCTTT. It yields the protein CASSRSEAFF.

The rearrangement links TRBV19 to TRBJ1-3, with 9 bases aligning to TRBD1. Germline V CDR1 and CDR2: LNHDA, SQIVND (reference sequence). Trimming at V came to 5 bases and at J to 4 bases, leaving 6 bases not matched to a gene. This CDR3 has 15 residues. The CDR3 reads CASSPGTGTGNTIYF. The CDR3 nucleotides read TGTGCCAGTAGTCCCGGGACAGGGACGGGAAACACCATATATTTT.

V gene TRBV28 combines with J gene TRBJ1-5; TRBD1 aligns across 9 bases. Germline CDR1 MDHEN, CDR2 SYDVKM. The CDR3 spans 17 residues. V lost 3 bases to trimming and J lost 6 bases; unmatched junction nucleotides: 12. The CDR3 DNA sequence: TGTGCCAGCAGTTTTGGTGAGAACAGGGGGCGCGGTCAGCCCCAGCATTTT. Its translation: CASSFGENRGRGQPQHF.

A word on this clone: This specimen includes other DNA sequences encoding the same CDR3. The genes are TRBV9 and TRBJ2-2; D is undetermined. This CDR3 contains 14 residues. Germline assignment: CDR1 SGDLS and CDR2 YYNGEE. The V gene lost 2 bases and the J gene lost 1 base, with 6 bases spanning the gap. The CDR3 is CASSVVGNTGELFF. As DNA, the CDR3 is TGTGCCAGCAGCGTGGTCGGGAACACCGGGGAGCTGTTTTTT.

The chain recombines TRBV7-2 with TRBJ1-2; a possible D gene is TRBD1 (5 bases). Germline assignment: CDR1 SGHTA and CDR2 FQGNSA. The length of the CDR3 is 14 residues. The germline V and J ends were trimmed by 5 bases and 1 base, with 11 bases remaining between them. CDR3 region: CASSRDSLNYGYTF. The CDR3 coding sequence is TGTGCCAGCAGCCGTGACAGTCTTAACTATGGCTACACCTTC.

This chain connects TRBV5-1 to TRBJ2-1, with TRBD1 matching over 7 bases. From germline, CDR1 is SGHRS and CDR2 YFSETQ. Trimming removed 4 bases from V and 3 bases from J; junction bases left unmatched: 10. This CDR3 has 16 amino acids. This CDR3 is CASSPDGTELYNEQFF. Written as DNA, the CDR3 is TGCGCCAGCAGCCCGGACGGGACAGAGCTCTACAATGAGCAGTTCTTC.

The gene calls are TRBV6-5 and TRBJ2-6, with unresolved D. CDR1 and CDR2 (germline): MNHEY, SVGAGI. Trimming left V 6 bases short and J 2 bases short, with 11 bases between. The CDR3 extends over 15 amino acids. The DNA for the CDR3 is TGTGCCAGCAGCAGACCAGAGCCTGGGGCCAACGTCCTGACTTTC. This sequence encodes CASSRPEPGANVLTF.

V is TRBV5-1 and J is TRBJ2-3; 7 bases align to TRBD2. CDR3 length: 15 amino acids. Germline V CDR1 and CDR2: SGHRS, YFSETQ. The V and J ends lost 0 bases and 4 bases, in that order; junction bases with no gene match: 5. The CDR3 reads CASSLAGTISDTQYF. The CDR3 DNA reads TGCGCCAGCAGCTTGGCCGGGACTATTTCAGATACGCAGTATTTT.

This clone was observed a handful of times. This specimen includes other DNA sequences encoding the same CDR3. The V gene is TRBV2, the J gene TRBJ2-2; no reliable D call. The CDR3 covers 12 residues. Trimming removed 6 bases at V and 1 base at J, with 3 bases between. Germline V gene lookup returns CDR1 SNHLY and CDR2 FYNNEI. The chain's CDR3 is CASSLNTGELFF. The CDR3 DNA is TGTGCCAGCAGCTTGAACACCGGGGAGCTGTTTTTT.

This sequence joins TRBV5-6 and TRBJ2-1; 12 positions agree with TRBD2. V shed 4 bases and J 9 bases; nucleotides not matched to a gene: 11. This CDR3 is 16 amino acids long. The germline gives CDR1 SGHDT, CDR2 YYEEEE. The CDR3 is CASSAMTSGSVGEQFF. The CDR3 coding sequence is TGTGCCAGCAGCGCGATGACTAGCGGGAGCGTAGGTGAGCAGTTCTTC. Variable domain in full (rest from reference TRBV5-6 and TRBJ2-1): DAGVTQSPTHLIKTRGQQVTLRCSPKSGHDTVSWYQQALGQGPQFIFQYYEEEERQRGNFPDRFSGHQFPNYSSELNVNALLLGDSALYLCASSAMTSGSVGEQFFGPGTRLTVL.

The chain links TRBV12-5 to TRBJ1-2, with 8 bases aligning to TRBD1. CDR3 length: 14 residues. CDR1 LGHNT and CDR2 FRNRAP come from the germline V gene. Germline trimming cut 6 bases from V and 8 bases from J; bases unmatched to any gene: 11. The DNA of the CDR3 is TGTGCTAGTGGCAATAGAAGGACAGGGAGGGGCTACACCTTC. It translates to CASGNRRTGRGYTF.

The V and J genes are TRBV21-1 and TRBJ2-7; TRBD2, the table's D call, was not compared with the DNA. TRBV21-1 is classified as a pseudogene. The CDR3 contains 12 residues. The CDR3 region has the DNA TGTGCCAGCAGTCCCGAGGAGCATGAGCAGTACTTC. It encodes CASSPEEHEQYF.

This rearrangement joins TRBV14 to TRBJ2-3; D possibly corresponds to TRBD2 (5 bases). The germline gives CDR1 SGHDN, CDR2 FVKESK. V lost 0 bases and J lost 0, with 10 bases in between. The CDR3 has 16 residues. The CDR3 is CASSQDWRTSTDTQYF. The CDR3 DNA is TGTGCCAGCAGCCAAGATTGGCGGACTAGCACAGATACGCAGTATTTT.

The CDR3 protein is CASHGRGSREKLFF. Here the CDR3 DNA reads TGTGCCAGCCATGGGCGGGGAAGCCGGGAAAAACTGTTTTTT. The chain recombines TRBV27 with TRBJ1-4; D ambiguous. CDR1 and CDR2 from the germline V gene are MNHEY and SMNVEV (reference sequence). V was clipped by 8 bases and J by 8 bases, with 18 bases between them. The CDR3 consists of 14 residues.

This chain links TRBV28 with TRBJ1-5, with D possibly matching TRBD1 (5 bases). Between the trimmed V and J ends, which lost 6 bases and 1 base, there was a span of 13 bases. Per the germline V gene, CDR1 is MDHEN and CDR2 is SYDVKM. The CDR3 runs to 15 residues. CDR3 nucleotide sequence: TGTGCCAGCAGAAGGGACCAAAGGAGCAATCAGCCCCAGCATTTT. As protein: CASRRDQRSNQPQHF.

This clone appeared a single time. The same CDR3 also results from other DNA sequences found in this sample. V usage is TRBV10-3 and J usage is TRBJ1-2; D is possibly TRBD1 (6 bases). V was clipped by 2 bases and J by 4 bases, with 8 bases between them. CDR3 size: 13 residues. Germline V gene lookup returns CDR1 ENHRY and CDR2 SYGVKD. CDR3 in amino acids: CAISETGSYGYTF. As DNA, the CDR3 is TGTGCCATCAGTGAGACAGGGAGCTATGGCTACACCTTC.

V usage is TRBV5-6 and J usage is TRBJ2-2, with D perhaps matching TRBD1 or TRBD2 (5 bases each). Germline V CDR1 and CDR2: SGHDT, YYEEEE. The CDR3 totals 16 residues. V lost 3 bases and J 3 bases, leaving 15 bases between the germline ends. The CDR3 reads CASSSRAWGYTGELFF. In nucleotides, the CDR3 is TGTGCCAGCAGCTCCCGAGCCTGGGGGTACACCGGGGAGCTGTTTTTT.